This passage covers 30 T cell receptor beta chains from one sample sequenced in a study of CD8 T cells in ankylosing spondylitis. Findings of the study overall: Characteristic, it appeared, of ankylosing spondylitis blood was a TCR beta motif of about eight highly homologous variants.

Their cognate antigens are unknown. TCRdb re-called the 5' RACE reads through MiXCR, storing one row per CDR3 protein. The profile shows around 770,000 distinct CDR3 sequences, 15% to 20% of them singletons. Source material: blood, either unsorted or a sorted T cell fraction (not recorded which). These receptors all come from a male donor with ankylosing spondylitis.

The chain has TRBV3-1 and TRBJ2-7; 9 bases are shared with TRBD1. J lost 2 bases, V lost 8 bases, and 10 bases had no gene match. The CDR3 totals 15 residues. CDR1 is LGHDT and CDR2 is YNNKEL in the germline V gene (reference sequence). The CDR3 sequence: CASRGAGTGTYEQYF. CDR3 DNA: TGTGCCAGCCGGGGGGCGGGGACAGGGACCTACGAGCAGTACTTC.

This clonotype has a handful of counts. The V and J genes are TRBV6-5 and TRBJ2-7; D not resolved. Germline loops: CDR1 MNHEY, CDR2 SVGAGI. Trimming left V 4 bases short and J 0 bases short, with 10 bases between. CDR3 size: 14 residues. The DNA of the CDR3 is TGTGCCAGCAGTTGGGAAGCGTCCTCCTACGAGCAGTACTTC. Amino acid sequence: CASSWEASSYEQYF.

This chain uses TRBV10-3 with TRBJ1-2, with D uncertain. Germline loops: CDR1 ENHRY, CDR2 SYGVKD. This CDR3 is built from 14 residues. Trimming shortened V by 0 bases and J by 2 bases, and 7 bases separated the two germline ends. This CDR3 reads CAISESTLNYGYTF. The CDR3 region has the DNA TGTGCCATCAGTGAGTCGACACTCAACTATGGCTACACCTTC.

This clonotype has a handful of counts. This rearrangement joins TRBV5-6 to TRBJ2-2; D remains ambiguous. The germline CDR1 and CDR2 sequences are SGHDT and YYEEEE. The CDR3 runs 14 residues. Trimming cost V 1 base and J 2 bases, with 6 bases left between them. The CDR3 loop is CASSLIPNTGELFF. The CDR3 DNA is TGTGCCAGCAGCTTGATACCAAACACCGGGGAGCTGTTTTTT.

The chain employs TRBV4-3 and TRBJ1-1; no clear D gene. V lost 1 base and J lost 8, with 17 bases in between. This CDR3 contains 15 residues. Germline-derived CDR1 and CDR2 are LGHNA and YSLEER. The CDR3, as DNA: TGCGCCAGCAGCCAAGGGCATGACGAGGTTGGGGAAGCTTTCTTT. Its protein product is CASSQGHDEVGEAFF.

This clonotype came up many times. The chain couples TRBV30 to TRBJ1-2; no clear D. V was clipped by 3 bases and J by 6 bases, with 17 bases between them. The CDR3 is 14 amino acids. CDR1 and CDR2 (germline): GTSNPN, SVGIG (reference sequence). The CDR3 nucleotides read TGTGCCTGGAGCTTGGGATACCACATAAATGGCTACACCTTC. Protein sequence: CAWSLGYHINGYTF.

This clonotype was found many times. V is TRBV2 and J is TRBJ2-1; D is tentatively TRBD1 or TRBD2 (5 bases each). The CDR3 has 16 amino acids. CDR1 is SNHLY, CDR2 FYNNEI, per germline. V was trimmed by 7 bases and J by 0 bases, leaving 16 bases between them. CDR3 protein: CASTDGGLSSYNEQFF. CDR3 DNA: TGTGCCAGCACTGATGGGGGTTTGAGCTCCTACAATGAGCAGTTCTTC.

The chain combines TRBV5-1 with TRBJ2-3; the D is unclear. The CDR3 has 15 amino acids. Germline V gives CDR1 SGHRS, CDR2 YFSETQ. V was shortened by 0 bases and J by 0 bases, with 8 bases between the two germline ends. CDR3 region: CASSLVASSTDTQYF. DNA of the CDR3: TGCGCCAGCAGCTTGGTTGCGTCTAGCACAGATACGCAGTATTTT. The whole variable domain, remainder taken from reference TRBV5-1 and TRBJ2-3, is KAGVTQTPRYLIKTRGQQVTLSCSPISGHRSVSWYQQTPGQGLQFLFEYFSETQRNKGNFPGRFSGRQFSNSRSEMNVSTLELGDSALYLCASSLVASSTDTQYFGPGTRLTVL.

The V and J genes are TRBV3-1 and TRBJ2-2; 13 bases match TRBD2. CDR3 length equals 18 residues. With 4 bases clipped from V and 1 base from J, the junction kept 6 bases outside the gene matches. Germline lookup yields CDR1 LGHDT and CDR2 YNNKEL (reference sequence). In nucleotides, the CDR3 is TGTGCCAGCAGCCGACAGACTAGCGGGAGGTTGAACACCGGGGAGCTGTTTTTT. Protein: CASSRQTSGRLNTGELFF. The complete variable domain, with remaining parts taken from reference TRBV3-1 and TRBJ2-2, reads DTAVSQTPKYLVTQMGNDKSIKCEQNLGHDTMYWYKQDSKKFLKIMFSYNNKELIINETVPNRFSPKSPDKAHLNLHINSLELGDSAVYFCASSRQTSGRLNTGELFFGEGSRLTVL.

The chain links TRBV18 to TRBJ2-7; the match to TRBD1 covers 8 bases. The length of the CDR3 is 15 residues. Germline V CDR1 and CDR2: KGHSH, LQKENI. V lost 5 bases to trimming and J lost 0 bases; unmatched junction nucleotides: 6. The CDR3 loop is CASSTGTGNSYEQYF. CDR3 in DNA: TGTGCCAGCTCAACCGGGACAGGAAACTCCTACGAGCAGTACTTC. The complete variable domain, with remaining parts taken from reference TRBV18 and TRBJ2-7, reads NAGVMQNPRHLVRRRGQEARLRCSPMKGHSHVYWYRQLPEEGLKFMVYLQKENIIDESGMPKERFSAEFPKEGPSILRIQQVVRGDSAAYFCASSTGTGNSYEQYFGPGTRLTVT.

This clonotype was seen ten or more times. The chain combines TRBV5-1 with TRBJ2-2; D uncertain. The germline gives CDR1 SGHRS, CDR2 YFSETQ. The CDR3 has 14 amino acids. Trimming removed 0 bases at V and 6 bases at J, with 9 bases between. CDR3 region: CASSLAGGSGELFF. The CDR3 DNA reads TGCGCCAGCAGCTTGGCCGGTGGGTCCGGGGAGCTGTTTTTT.

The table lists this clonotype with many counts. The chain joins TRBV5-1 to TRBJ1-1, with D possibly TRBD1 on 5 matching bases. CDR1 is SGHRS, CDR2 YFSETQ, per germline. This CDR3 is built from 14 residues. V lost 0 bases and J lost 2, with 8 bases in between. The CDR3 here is CASSLETANTEAFF. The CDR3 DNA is TGCGCCAGCAGCTTGGAGACAGCTAACACTGAAGCTTTCTTT.

CDR3 nucleotides: TGTGCCAGCAGCCCCCTCGCCGGGGGCTTGGATCAGCCCCAGCATTTT. It is translated as CASSPLAGGLDQPQHF. This chain links TRBV7-9 with TRBJ1-5; D perhaps matches TRBD1 (6 bases). CDR1 SEHNR and CDR2 FQNEAQ come from the germline V gene (reference sequence). This CDR3 spans 16 amino acids. V was trimmed by 5 bases and J by 5 bases, leaving 19 bases between them.

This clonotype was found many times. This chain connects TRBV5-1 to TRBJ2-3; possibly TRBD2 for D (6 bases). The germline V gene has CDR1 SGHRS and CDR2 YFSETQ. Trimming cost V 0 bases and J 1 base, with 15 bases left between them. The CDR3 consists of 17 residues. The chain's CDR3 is CASSLAGGLSGTDTQYF. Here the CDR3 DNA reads TGCGCCAGCAGCTTGGCCGGGGGACTCTCTGGCACAGATACGCAGTATTTT.

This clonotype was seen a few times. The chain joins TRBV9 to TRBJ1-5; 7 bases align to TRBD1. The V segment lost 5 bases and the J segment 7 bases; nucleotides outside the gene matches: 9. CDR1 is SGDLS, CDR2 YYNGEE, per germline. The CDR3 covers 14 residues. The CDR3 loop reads CASRGTGEWQPQHF. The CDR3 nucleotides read TGTGCCAGCAGGGGAACAGGGGAATGGCAGCCCCAGCATTTT.

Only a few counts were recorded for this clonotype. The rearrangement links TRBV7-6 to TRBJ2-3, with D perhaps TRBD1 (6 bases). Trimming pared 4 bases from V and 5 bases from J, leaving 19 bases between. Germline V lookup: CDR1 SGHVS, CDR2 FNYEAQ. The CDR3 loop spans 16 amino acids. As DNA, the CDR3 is TGTGCCAGCAGCTCAACTTTGCAGGGGCTATTAGATACGCAGTATTTT. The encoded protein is CASSSTLQGLLDTQYF.

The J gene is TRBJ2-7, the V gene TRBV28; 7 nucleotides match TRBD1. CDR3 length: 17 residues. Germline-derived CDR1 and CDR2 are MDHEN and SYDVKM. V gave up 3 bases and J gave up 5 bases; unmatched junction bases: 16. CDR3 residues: CASSFLPRQGRPHEQYF. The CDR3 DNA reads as TGTGCCAGCAGTTTCTTACCTCGACAGGGAAGACCTCACGAGCAGTACTTC.

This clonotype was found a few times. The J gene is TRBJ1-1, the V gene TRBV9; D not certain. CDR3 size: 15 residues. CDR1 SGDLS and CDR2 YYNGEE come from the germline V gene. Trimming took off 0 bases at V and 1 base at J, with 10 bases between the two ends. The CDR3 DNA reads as TGTGCCAGCAGCGTAGGCGTGGTTAGGAACACTGAAGCTTTCTTT. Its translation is CASSVGVVRNTEAFF.

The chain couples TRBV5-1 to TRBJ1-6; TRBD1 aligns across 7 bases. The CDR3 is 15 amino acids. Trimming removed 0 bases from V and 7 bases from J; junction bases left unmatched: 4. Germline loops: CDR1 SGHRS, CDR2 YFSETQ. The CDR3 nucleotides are TGCGCCAGCAGCTTGGGGGGGACAGTCAATTCACCCCTCCACTTT. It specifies CASSLGGTVNSPLHF.

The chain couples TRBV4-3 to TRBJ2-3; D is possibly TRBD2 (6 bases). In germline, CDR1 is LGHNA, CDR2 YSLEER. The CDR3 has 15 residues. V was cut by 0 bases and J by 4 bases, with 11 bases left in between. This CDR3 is CASSQDFTSPDTQYF. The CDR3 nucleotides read TGCGCCAGCAGCCAAGATTTCACTAGCCCAGATACGCAGTATTTT.

CDR3 nucleotide sequence: TGTGCCAGCAGTCTTCCTCGAGGATTTTACAATGAGCAGTTCTTC. Amino acids: CASSLPRGFYNEQFF. This chain uses TRBV7-2 with TRBJ2-1; the D is unclear. V lost 6 bases, J lost 4 bases, and 16 bases lay in between. The CDR3 totals 15 residues. Germline V CDR1 and CDR2: SGHTA, FQGNSA.

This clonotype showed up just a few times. The CDR3 DNA is TGTGCCAGCAGCCGGAAGCTAGCGGGCGATGAGCAGTTCTTC. Its protein is CASSRKLAGDEQFF. The chain combines TRBV5-6 with TRBJ2-1; 8 bases are a match to TRBD2. CDR1 SGHDT and CDR2 YYEEEE come from the germline V gene. CDR3 size: 14 residues. The trim removed 4 bases at V and 8 bases at J, leaving 8 bases unmatched.

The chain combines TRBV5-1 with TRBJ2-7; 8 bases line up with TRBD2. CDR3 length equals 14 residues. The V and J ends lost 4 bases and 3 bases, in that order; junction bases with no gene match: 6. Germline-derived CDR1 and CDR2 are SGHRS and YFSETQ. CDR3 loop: CASSNAGGLYEQYF. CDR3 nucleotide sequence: TGCGCCAGCAGCAACGCGGGGGGCCTCTACGAGCAGTACTTC.

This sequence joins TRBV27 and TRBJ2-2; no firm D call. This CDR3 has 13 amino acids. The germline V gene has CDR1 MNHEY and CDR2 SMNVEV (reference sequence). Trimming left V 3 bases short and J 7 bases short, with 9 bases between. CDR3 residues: CASSLGRNGELFF. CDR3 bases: TGTGCCAGCAGTTTGGGCAGAAACGGGGAGCTGTTTTTT.

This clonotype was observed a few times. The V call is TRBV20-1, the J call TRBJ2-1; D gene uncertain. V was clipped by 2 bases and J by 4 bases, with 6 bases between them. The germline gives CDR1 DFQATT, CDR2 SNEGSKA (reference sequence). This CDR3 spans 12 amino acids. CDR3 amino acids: CSARFRYNEQFF. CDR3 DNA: TGCAGTGCTAGATTCCGGTACAATGAGCAGTTCTTC.

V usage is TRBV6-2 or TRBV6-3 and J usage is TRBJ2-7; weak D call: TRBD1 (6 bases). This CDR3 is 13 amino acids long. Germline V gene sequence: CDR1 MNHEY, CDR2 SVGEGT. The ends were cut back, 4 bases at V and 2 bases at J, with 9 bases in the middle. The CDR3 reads CASSWGQAYEQYF. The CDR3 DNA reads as TGTGCCAGCAGTTGGGGACAAGCCTACGAGCAGTACTTC.

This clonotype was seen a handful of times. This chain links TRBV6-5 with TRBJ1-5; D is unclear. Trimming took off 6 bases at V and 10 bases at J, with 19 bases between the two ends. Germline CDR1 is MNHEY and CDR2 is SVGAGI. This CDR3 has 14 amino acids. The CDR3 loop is CASSYDGIELPQHF. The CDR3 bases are TGTGCCAGCAGCTACGACGGTATTGAATTACCCCAGCATTTT.

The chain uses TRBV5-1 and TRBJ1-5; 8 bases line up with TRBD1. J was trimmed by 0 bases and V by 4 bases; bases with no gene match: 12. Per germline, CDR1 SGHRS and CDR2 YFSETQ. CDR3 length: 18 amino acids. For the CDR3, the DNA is TGCGCCAGCAGCCGTCCTACAGGGGGGACGACTAGCAATCAGCCCCAGCATTTT. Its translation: CASSRPTGGTTSNQPQHF. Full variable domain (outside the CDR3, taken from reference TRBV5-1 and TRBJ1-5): KAGVTQTPRYLIKTRGQQVTLSCSPISGHRSVSWYQQTPGQGLQFLFEYFSETQRNKGNFPGRFSGRQFSNSRSEMNVSTLELGDSALYLCASSRPTGGTTSNQPQHFGDGTRLSIL.

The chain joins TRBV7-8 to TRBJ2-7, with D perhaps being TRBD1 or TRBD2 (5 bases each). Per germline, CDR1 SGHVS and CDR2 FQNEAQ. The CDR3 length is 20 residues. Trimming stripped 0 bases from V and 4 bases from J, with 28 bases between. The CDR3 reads CASSLASSSQGGGPTYEQYF. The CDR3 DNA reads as TGTGCCAGCAGCTTAGCCTCCAGTTCTCAGGGCGGCGGGCCGACTTACGAGCAGTACTTC.

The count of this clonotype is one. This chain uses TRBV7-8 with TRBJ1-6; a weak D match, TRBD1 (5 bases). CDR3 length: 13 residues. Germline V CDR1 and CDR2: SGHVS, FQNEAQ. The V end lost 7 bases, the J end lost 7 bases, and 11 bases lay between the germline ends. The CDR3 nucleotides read TGTGCCAGCAACGGACAACTAAATTCACCCCTCCACTTT. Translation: CASNGQLNSPLHF.